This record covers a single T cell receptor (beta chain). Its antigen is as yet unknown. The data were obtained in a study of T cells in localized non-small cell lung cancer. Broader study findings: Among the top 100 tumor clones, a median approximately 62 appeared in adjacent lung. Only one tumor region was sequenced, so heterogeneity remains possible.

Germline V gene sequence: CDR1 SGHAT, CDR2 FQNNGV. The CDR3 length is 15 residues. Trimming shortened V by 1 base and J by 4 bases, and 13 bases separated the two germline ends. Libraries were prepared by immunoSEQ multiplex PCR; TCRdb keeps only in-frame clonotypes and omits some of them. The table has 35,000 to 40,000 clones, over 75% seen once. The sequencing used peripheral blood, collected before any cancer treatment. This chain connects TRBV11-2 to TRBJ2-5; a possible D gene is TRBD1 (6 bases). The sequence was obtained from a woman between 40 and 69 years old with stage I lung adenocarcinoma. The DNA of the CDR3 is TGTGCCAGCAGCTTAGCACAGGGTAGGGGAGAGACCCAGTACTTC. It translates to CASSLAQGRGETQYF.